This T cell receptor beta chain was identified during a study of cytotoxic CD8 clonotypes in ibrutinib-treated CLL (dated by TCRdb to the early 2020s). Background for the entire study: In this cohort, about 16 patients were treatment-naive and some 10 were relapsed/refractory, while around 18 had unmutated IGHV. Partial responses were observed in roughly 25 patients and complete responses in 2; after a median follow-up of around 64 months, remission was maintained in approximately 14 patients and progression was observed in roughly twelve. Samples at response were collected after a median of about 12 months of treatment, with a range of roughly 6 to 36 months. On average, each sample yielded around 270,000 productive templates and 94,082 productive rearrangements. Of the 70 to 90 people in the trial, 25 to 30 had longitudinal samples available. Cryopreserved peripheral blood mononuclear cells were obtained before treatment, at response, and at either sustained remission or disease progression. The paper's findings and limits, for the study overall: Public clonotypes were rare and either shrank or stayed stable during treatment, and the rise in clonality at ibrutinib response reflected expansion of private clonotypes. Baseline clonality exceeded that of age-matched healthy donors and correlated strongly with circulating CD8+ T-cell counts. Sampling times were not matched between sustained-remission and progressing patients, and lymph node repertoires were not studied. An increase in clonality was observed at ibrutinib response, with clonality remaining stable during sustained remission and falling back toward baseline at progression.

A MiSeq instrument was used for deep resolution sequencing, which targeted depths ranging from 1 in 1 million up to 1 in 200,000 T cells, with coverage averaging 10x for each clonotype. The immunoSEQ hsTCRB Kit was used to generate the TCR beta libraries. The paper's processing steps were these. ImmunoSEQ Data Assistant and ImmunoSEQ Analyzer were used for data analysis, and V, D and J genes were assigned according to IMGT definitions. Clonality, which ranges from 0 to 1, was calculated by subtracting the normalized Shannon entropy of productive rearrangement frequencies from one. Only overrepresented clonotypes making up at least 0.05% of the repertoire of each patient were included in the public clonotype analysis. Some 12 age-matched healthy donor repertoires from immuneACCESS served as clonality controls. TCRdb mirrors the immuneACCESS table, restricted to in-frame sequences. Some clones are absent from its copies; in checked studies, under half trace to an unresolved V gene, and the reason for the others is unknown. V, J and clone size are those of that table, while D and trimming were read from the DNA. The sample profile shows around 310,000 clones; 70% to 80% of them were found once. Approximately 7% of the sample goes to the ten largest clones.

The CDR3 runs 14 residues from the cysteine to the phenylalanine. Solely the CDR3 DNA is kept, with 42 bases framed from the first base. V gives up 6 bases and J gives up 3 bases, and the segment between their germline ends measures 15 bases. Taken from the germline V gene, the CDR1 and CDR2 loops are MNHEY and SVGAGI. Concerning this clone itself: The target of this receptor is not known. There are no base qualities to consult, and no much larger clone falls within one base.

For TCR beta library preparation, approximately 2 micrograms of genomic DNA were isolated from cryopreserved PBMCs. Longitudinal blood samples from CLL patients receiving ibrutinib monotherapy were subjected to high-throughput TCR beta sequencing. The patients took part in an open-label, single-center phase 2 trial of ibrutinib monotherapy. The source material was PBMCs, sampled before ibrutinib treatment. The clonotype originates from a human donor with chronic lymphocytic leukemia. The chain couples TRBV6-5 to TRBJ2-7; the best D guess is TRBD2, with 6 bases matching. In nucleotides, the sequence is TGTGCCAGCAGAAGCGGAGGGGACCGCTACGAGCAGTACTTC. It translates to CASRSGGDRYEQYF.